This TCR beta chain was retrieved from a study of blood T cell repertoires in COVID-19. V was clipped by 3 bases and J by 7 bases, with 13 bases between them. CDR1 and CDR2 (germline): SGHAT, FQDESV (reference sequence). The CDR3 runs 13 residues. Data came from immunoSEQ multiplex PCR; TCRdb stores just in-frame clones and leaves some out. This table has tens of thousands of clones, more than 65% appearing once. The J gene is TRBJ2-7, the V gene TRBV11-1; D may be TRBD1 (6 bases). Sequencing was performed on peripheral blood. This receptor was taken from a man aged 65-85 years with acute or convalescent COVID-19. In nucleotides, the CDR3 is TGTGCCAGCAGCTTGTCTACAGGGTGGGAGCAGTACTTC. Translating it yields CASSLSTGWEQYF.